This TCR beta chain was profiled in a study of blood T cell repertoires in COVID-19. As for the study in general: Italy, Spain and the United States were the sources of the convalescent and acute COVID-19 samples. Nucleic acid was either cDNA or gDNA, and it came from T cells, B-cell-depleted T cells, or PBMCs.

Trimming took 0 bases from V and 4 from J, leaving 10 bases between them. The germline CDR1 and CDR2 sequences are GTSNPN and SVGIG (reference sequence). The CDR3 length is 14 residues. Original processing methods: Quantification of nucleated cells was approximated via reference gene primer amplification. TCRdb's copy holds only in-frame clones and misses some; the assay was immunoSEQ multiplex PCR. The DNA gave D and trimming, while V, J and clone size come from that table. Of approximately 120,000 clones in the sample, about four fifths are singletons; the top ten hold roughly 5.5%. Specimen: peripheral blood. J is TRBJ2-1 and V is TRBV30; D is unresolved. The TCR originated in a man aged 80 or over with active or convalescent COVID-19. The CDR3 bases are TGTGCCTGGAGTGTGCGTGACTGGTACAATGAGCAGTTCTTC. Its translation is CAWSVRDWYNEQFF.